This TCR beta chain emerged from a study of T cell responses to AZD1222 COVID-19 vaccine. CDR3 length: 17 residues. Germline assignment: CDR1 SEHNR and CDR2 FQNEAQ (reference sequence). The V gene end was trimmed by 3 bases and the J gene end by 1 base; junction bases not matched to a gene: 6. Some clones are missing from TCRdb's copy, which holds only in-frame ones; the method was immunoSEQ multiplex PCR. Of under 200,000 clones listed, approximately 90% are singletons. The TCR originated in an adult who received the AZD1222 COVID-19 vaccine. Sequencing was performed on peripheral blood, taken 28 days after the second AZD1222 dose. This chain links TRBV7-9 with TRBJ1-3; 10 nucleotides agree with TRBD1. The CDR3 here is CASSLGQGISSGNTIYF. CDR3 nucleotide sequence: TGTGCCAGCAGCTTGGGACAGGGGATTTCATCTGGAAACACCATATATTTT.